The text below deals with one T cell receptor (beta chain). This entry belongs to a study of cytomegalovirus exposure and HLA in healthy donors. CDR1 and CDR2 (germline): MNHEY, SMNVEV (reference sequence). J was trimmed by 6 bases and V by 4 bases; bases with no gene match: 17. The CDR3 contains 18 residues. The PCR had 60 Vbeta and 13 Jbeta primers. Profiling relied on immunoSEQ multiplex PCR, and the TCRdb table lists in-frame clones only, not all of them. The repertoire holds roughly 160,000 clones, 65% to 85% seen once, with about 1.3% in the top ten. The J gene is TRBJ2-1, the V gene TRBV27; the match to TRBD2 covers 8 bases. This receptor was obtained from a man between 60 and 75 years old in good health and CMV-seronegative. Source material: PBMCs. CDR3 sequence: CASSYPTSGSRWGNEQFF. CDR3 nucleotide sequence: TGTGCCAGCAGTTACCCAACGAGCGGGAGCCGGTGGGGCAATGAGCAGTTCTTC.